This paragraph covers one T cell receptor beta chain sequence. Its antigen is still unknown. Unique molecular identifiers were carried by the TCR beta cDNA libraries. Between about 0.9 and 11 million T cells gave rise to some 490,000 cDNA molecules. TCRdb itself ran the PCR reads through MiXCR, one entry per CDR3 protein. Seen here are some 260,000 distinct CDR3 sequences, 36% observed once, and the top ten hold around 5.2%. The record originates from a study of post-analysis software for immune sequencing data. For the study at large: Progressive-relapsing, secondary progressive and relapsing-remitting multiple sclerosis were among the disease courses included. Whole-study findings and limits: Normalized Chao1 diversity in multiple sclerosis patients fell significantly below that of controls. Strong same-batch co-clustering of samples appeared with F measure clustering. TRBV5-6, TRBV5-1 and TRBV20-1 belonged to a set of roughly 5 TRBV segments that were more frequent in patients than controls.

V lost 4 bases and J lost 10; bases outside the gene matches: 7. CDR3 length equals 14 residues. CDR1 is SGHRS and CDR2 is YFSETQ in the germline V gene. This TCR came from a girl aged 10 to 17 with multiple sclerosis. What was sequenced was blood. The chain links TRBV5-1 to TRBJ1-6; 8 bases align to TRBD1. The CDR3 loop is CASSHGQGKSPLHF. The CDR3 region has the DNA TGCGCCAGCAGCCATGGACAGGGCAAATCACCCCTCCACTTT.